This T cell receptor (beta chain) was captured by sequencing in a study of regulatory T cells in long-lasting Graves disease. Findings and limits, study-wide: Persistent disease exhibited a predilection for TRBV28, TRBJ1-2 and TRBJ2-5.

This clonotype was detected once. Its target is not known. Indicated time point: persistent/refractory GD, antithyroid drugs over 5 years with positive TRAb. PBMCs provided the RNA from which the TCR library was made. Building of the TCR beta libraries involved iRepertoire HTBI primers and Arm-PCR of CDR3 regions. How the authors handled the data: The identification of roughly 62 TRBV and roughly 14 TRBJ segments was made across samples. TCRdb independently ran MiXCR on the multiplex PCR reads; one entry per CDR3 protein. The V and J calls, along with clone size, are taken from TCRdb and not from the paper's own processing. The table records some 450,000 distinct CDR3 sequences, 20% to 25% of them present only once. The germline V gene has CDR1 MNHNS and CDR2 SASEGT. CDR3 length equals 14 residues. V was clipped by 9 bases and J by 4 bases, with 16 bases between them.

This rearrangement joins TRBV6-1 to TRBJ1-3, with a possible D match to TRBD1 (5 bases). The receptor was isolated from a female donor with Graves disease. The material sequenced was peripheral blood mononuclear cells (PBMCs), taken when the disease was refractory, from a patient treated with antithyroid drugs. The CDR3 DNA reads TGTGCCAGTGTATGGGGGTCTTCAGGAAACACCATATATTTT. Its protein is CASVWGSSGNTIYF.